This is a list of T cell receptor beta chains from one sample in a study of graft-versus-host responses after intestinal transplantation. The method was immunoSEQ multiplex PCR; TCRdb's version includes in-frame clones alone and lacks a portion of them. Of 23,000 or so clones listed, 85% to 95% are singletons. The input for sequencing was PBMCs, taken 18 days after transplant. The receptors shown here come from a human patient who received an intestinal transplant, so some T cells may come from the graft donor. Each CDR3 is given with its conserved first and last residue. Fields, in order: CDR3 length, V gene, CDR3 protein.

len: 13
v_gene: TRBV4-1
CDR3aa: CASSQEFLYEQYF

len: 14
v_gene: TRBV19
CDR3aa: CASSQGGPNQPQHF

len: 13
v_gene: TRBV19
CDR3aa: CASRGGLGETQYF

len: 17
v_gene: TRBV19
CDR3aa: CASSFDRDSEYEETQYF

len: 15
v_gene: TRBV4-1
CDR3aa: CASSQGAGMYNEQFF

len: 15
v_gene: TRBV6-5
CDR3aa: CASSPRGAVGNTIYF

len: 14
v_gene: TRBV5-1
CDR3aa: CASSPRTSPDEQFF

len: 20
v_gene: TRBV19
CDR3aa: CASSIGDYGQGGVEISEAFF

len: 18
v_gene: TRBV18
CDR3aa: CASSPRQIQGPGRDTQYF

len: 10
v_gene: TRBV20-1
CDR3aa: CSAVGQGAFF

len: 16
v_gene: TRBV4-1
CDR3aa: CASSQEGGGGNYGYTF

len: 15
v_gene: TRBV5-1
CDR3aa: CASSLGTTGRNGYTF

len: 14
v_gene: TRBV6-5
CDR3aa: CASSTAQGTDGYTF

len: 14
v_gene: TRBV11-2
CDR3aa: CASSSVQGYSPLHF

len: 15
v_gene: TRBV10-3
CDR3aa: CATGRAVNGEDEQYF

len: 11
v_gene: TRBV2
CDR3aa: CASEEDYEQYF

len: 13
v_gene: TRBV2
CDR3aa: CATKQGGGEPQHF

len: 14
v_gene: TRBV7-2
CDR3aa: CASSLAWAGYGYTF

len: 17
v_gene: TRBV19
CDR3aa: CASSMFGEGTGDGGYTF

len: 14
v_gene: TRBV5-1
CDR3aa: CASRLAGGPQEQFF

len: 13
v_gene: TRBV19
CDR3aa: CASEGAGTDTQYF

len: 14
v_gene: TRBV5-1
CDR3aa: CASSLLGQGNEQYF

len: 13
v_gene: TRBV18
CDR3aa: CASSQRVHQPQHF

len: 15
v_gene: TRBV6-1
CDR3aa: CASSEIPPGEYGYTF

len: 14
v_gene: TRBV19
CDR3aa: CASSTYRDRDIQYF

len: 18
v_gene: TRBV5-1
CDR3aa: CASSQGDREVVPNEKLFF

len: 13
v_gene: TRBV30
CDR3aa: CAWKGTPKEKLFF

len: 12
v_gene: TRBV5-4
CDR3aa: CASRADAAEAFF

len: 16
v_gene: TRBV6-4
CDR3aa: CASSESSGGPTDTQYF

len: 16
v_gene: TRBV12-5
CDR3aa: CASGLVLGTSGYEQYF

len: 15
v_gene: TRBV7-8
CDR3aa: CASSPGTGNANEQYF

len: 13
v_gene: TRBV7-9
CDR3aa: CASSSPARPEAFF

len: 14
v_gene: TRBV6-1
CDR3aa: CASSEVAGVETQYF

len: 14
v_gene: TRBV11-3
CDR3aa: CASSLNQGSGELFF

len: 12
v_gene: TRBV9
CDR3aa: CASSVGGETQYF

len: 16
v_gene: TRBV6-1
CDR3aa: CASSEGTVWNTGELFF

len: 16
v_gene: TRBV11-2
CDR3aa: CASSPSVPILNEKLFF

len: 15
v_gene: TRBV2
CDR3aa: CASSEGTAGTDTQYF

len: 16
v_gene: TRBV4-1
CDR3aa: CASSQVPGAYDYGYTF

len: 14
v_gene: TRBV7-9
CDR3aa: CASSVPSGQETQYF

len: 17
v_gene: TRBV5-1
CDR3aa: CASSLGGTGAPNEKLFF

len: 14
v_gene: TRBV5-1
CDR3aa: CASRPGTGPYEQYF

len: 15
v_gene: TRBV4-1
CDR3aa: CASSPDAGGEETQYF

len: 17
v_gene: TRBV5-8
CDR3aa: CASSLTSAGVYNSPLHF

len: 15
v_gene: TRBV5-8
CDR3aa: CASSLVGQGSLPQHF